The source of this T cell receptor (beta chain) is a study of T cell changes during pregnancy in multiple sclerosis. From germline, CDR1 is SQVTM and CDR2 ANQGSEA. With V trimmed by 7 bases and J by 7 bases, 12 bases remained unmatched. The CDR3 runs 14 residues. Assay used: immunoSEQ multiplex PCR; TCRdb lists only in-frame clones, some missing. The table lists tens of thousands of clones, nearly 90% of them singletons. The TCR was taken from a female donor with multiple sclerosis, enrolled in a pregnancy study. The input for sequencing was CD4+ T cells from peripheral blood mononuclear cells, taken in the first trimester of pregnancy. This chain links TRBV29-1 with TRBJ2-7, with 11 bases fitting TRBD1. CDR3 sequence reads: CSALTFGTGGEQYF. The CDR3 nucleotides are TGCAGCGCACTTACCTTCGGGACAGGGGGGGAGCAGTACTTC.